The clone carrying this T cell receptor beta chain was observed once. Its matching antigen is unknown. This entry belongs to a study of radiotherapy plus CTLA-4 blockade in lung cancer. The V gene end was trimmed by 4 bases and the J gene end by 5 bases; junction bases not matched to a gene: 6. From germline, CDR1 is KGHSH and CDR2 LQKENI. CDR3 length equals 14 residues. Clones were read by immunoSEQ multiplex PCR, and TCRdb kept only the in-frame ones, dropping some. The sample lists 50,000 to 75,000 clones, roughly 80% seen once, with 4% to 5.5% in the top ten. Study outcomes and limitations: Radiotherapy plus ipilimumab was followed by expansion in blood of tumor-derived TCR clones. Strongest reported response predictors: early blood clone changes and post-radiation interferon-beta.

Sequenced here: peripheral blood, sampled from a patient treated with radiotherapy plus ipilimumab. The gene calls are TRBV18 and TRBJ2-5; 8 bases are shared with TRBD1. The clonotype comes from a human donor with non-small cell lung cancer who had a complete response to radiotherapy plus ipilimumab. The CDR3 sequence: CASSRPGGRETQYF. CDR3 bases: TGTGCCAGCTCACGGCCAGGGGGCAGGGAGACCCAGTACTTC. The variable domain in full, completed from reference TRBV18 and TRBJ2-5, reads NAGVMQNPRHLVRRRGQEARLRCSPMKGHSHVYWYRQLPEEGLKFMVYLQKENIIDESGMPKERFSAEFPKEGPSILRIQQVVRGDSAAYFCASSRPGGRETQYFGPGTRLLVL.